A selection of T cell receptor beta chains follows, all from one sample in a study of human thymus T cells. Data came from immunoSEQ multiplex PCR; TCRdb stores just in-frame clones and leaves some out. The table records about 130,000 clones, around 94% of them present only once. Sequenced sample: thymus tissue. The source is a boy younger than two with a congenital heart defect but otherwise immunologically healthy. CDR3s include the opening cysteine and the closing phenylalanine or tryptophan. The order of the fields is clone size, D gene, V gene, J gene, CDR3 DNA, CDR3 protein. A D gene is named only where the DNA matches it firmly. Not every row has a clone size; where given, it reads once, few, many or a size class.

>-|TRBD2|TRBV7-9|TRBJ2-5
TGTGCCAGCAGCTTGGGAGCGGGGGTTTTCCGGGAGACCCAGTACTTC
CASSLGAGVFRETQYF
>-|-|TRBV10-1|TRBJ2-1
TGCGCCAGCAGTGGAACAGGGGAGGTCGATGAGCAGTTCTTC
CASSGTGEVDEQFF
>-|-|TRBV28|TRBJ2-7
TGTGCCAGCAGTTTCCCAGACAGGTTAGACGAGCAGTACTTC
CASSFPDRLDEQYF
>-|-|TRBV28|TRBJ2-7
TGTGCCAGCAGTCCCCGTATTGCTCTTTACTCCTACGAGCAGTACTTC
CASSPRIALYSYEQYF
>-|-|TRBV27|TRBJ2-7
TGTGCCAGCAGTTTATTTCGGGGAAGTAGAAACGAGCAGTACTTC
CASSLFRGSRNEQYF
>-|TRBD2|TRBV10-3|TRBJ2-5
TGTGCCATCAGTGAGCCGAAACTAGCGGGGGAGGGAGAGACCCAGTACTTC
CAISEPKLAGEGETQYF
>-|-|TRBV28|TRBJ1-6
TGTGCCAGCAGTTTACGGAGCTCCTATAATTCACCCCTCCACTTT
CASSLRSSYNSPLHF
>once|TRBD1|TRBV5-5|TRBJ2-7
TGTGCCAGCAGCTTGGAGGGGGCGGACGAGCAGTACTTC
CASSLEGADEQYF
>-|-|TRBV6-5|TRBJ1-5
TGTGCCAGCAGTTACGTCCGGGGCTCCCGGCCCCAGCATTTT
CASSYVRGSRPQHF
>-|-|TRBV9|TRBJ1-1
TGTGCCAGCAACAGCGCGGGGAAGGACACTGAAGCTTTCTTT
CASNSAGKDTEAFF
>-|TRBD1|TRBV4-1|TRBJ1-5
TGCGCCAGCAGCCCCGGGACAGACAGCAATCAGCCCCAGCATTTT
CASSPGTDSNQPQHF
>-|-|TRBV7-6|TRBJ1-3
TGTGCCAGCAGCTTAGGGGACGCCGCGACTGGAAACACCATATATTTT
CASSLGDAATGNTIYF
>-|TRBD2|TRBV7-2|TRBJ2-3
TGTGCCAGCAGCTCCGGACTAGCAGCTAGCACAGATACGCAGTATTTT
CASSSGLAASTDTQYF
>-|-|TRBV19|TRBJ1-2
TGTGCCAGTAGTACCAGGACGGAGCTCTATGGCTACACCTTC
CASSTRTELYGYTF
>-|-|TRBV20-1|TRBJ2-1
TGCAGTGCTAGAAACTCACTAGAATGGTTCTTC
CSARNSLEWFF
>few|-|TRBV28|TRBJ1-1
TGTGCCAGCAGTTTAAGGGAGGGTGGGAACACTGAAGCTTTCTTT
CASSLREGGNTEAFF
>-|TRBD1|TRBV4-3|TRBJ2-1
TGCGCCAGCAGCCAGACGGGACAGGGCTATTACAATGAGCAGTTCTTC
CASSQTGQGYYNEQFF
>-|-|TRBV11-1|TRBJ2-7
TGTGCCAGCAGCGGCAGACGCTTTGGCGGGGGCCGCTCCTACGAGCAGTACTTC
CASSGRRFGGGRSYEQYF
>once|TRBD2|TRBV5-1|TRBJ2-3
TGCGCCAGCGGCTTGGTTTTGGGGGAGGGTACGCAGTATTTT
CASGLVLGEGTQYF
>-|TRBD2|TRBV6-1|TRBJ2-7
TGTGCCAGCAGTGAAGGGTCGGGGGGCGAGCAGTACTTC
CASSEGSGGEQYF
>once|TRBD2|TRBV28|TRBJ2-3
TGTGCCAGCAGTTTCCCAGCCTCGACTAGCGGGGAAGGTGCTAGCACAGATACGCAGTATTTT
CASSFPASTSGEGASTDTQYF
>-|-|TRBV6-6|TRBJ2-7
TGTGCCAGCAGTTACCCCTGGGCCAACGGCATGAGCGAGCAGTACTTC
CASSYPWANGMSEQYF
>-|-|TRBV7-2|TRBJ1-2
TGTGCCAGCAGCTTAATGAGGGGTAGGGACTATGGCTACACCTTC
CASSLMRGRDYGYTF
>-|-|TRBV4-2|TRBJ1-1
TGTGCCAGCAGCCAAGGGGGGGTAACTTTCTTT
CASSQGGVTFF
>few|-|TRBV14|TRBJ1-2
TGTGCCAGCAGCCAAGGCGACTGGACAGACTATGGCTACACCTTC
CASSQGDWTDYGYTF
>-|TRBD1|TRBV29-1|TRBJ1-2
TGCAGCTCGACCGGGACAGGGGACGAAGGCTACACCTTC
CSSTGTGDEGYTF
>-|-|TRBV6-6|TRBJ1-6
TGTGCCAGCAGGGCGGGAGAGGGATCGTCCCTCCACTTT
CASRAGEGSSLHF
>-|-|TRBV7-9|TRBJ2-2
TGTGCCAGCAGCTTAACGACGACCGGGGAGCTGTTTTTT
CASSLTTTGELFF
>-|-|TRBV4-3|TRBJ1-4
TGCGCCAGCAGCCCGGGGGCCCCAAATGGGGAAAAACTGTTTTTT
CASSPGAPNGEKLFF
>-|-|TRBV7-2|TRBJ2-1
TGTGCCAGCAGCCCTAAAACCCTAGCGCACAATGAGCAGTTCTTC
CASSPKTLAHNEQFF
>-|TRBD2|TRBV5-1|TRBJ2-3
TGCGCCAGCACTTTCGGGGGGGTGTGCACAGATACGCAGTATTTT
CASTFGGVCTDTQYF
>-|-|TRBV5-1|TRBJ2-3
TGCGCCAGCAGCTTTAAGACTAGCACAGATACGCAGTATTTT
CASSFKTSTDTQYF
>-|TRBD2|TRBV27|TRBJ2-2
TGTGCCAGCAGTTCCCGGGGGGGGGACACCGGGGAGCTGTTTTTT
CASSSRGGDTGELFF
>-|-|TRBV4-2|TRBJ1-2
TGTGCCAGCAGCCAAGGGCTTCAGGGACACTATGGCTACACCTTC
CASSQGLQGHYGYTF
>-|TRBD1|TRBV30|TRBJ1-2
TGTGCCTGGATAGGGACAGGAACTGGCTACACCTTC
CAWIGTGTGYTF
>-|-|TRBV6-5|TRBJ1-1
TGTGCCAGCAGTTACCGTGCAGGCCGCACTGAAGCTTTCTTT
CASSYRAGRTEAFF
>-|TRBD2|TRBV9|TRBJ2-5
TGTGCCAGCAGCTCCGGAGGGGAACCCAGCGGGGGAGTCAGCGTGAGGGAGACCCAGTACTTC
CASSSGGEPSGGVSVRETQYF
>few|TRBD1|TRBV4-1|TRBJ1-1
TGCGCCAGCAGCCACCTGGTACAGGACAGGCCTCTTGGGAACACTGAAGCTTTCTTT
CASSHLVQDRPLGNTEAFF
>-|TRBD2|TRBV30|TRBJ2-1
TGTGCCTGGAGTGCTAGCGGGCCGACGAATGAGCAGTTCTTC
CAWSASGPTNEQFF
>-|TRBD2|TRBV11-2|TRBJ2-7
TGTGCCAGCAGCCCCAGACTAGCGGGGGTCAGCTCCTACGAGCAGTACTTC
CASSPRLAGVSSYEQYF
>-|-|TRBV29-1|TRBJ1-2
TGCAGCGTTTTGGAGAGTGAGGATGGCTACACCTTC
CSVLESEDGYTF
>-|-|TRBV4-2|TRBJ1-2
TGTGCCAGCAGCCAAGGATATAGCGAAAATGGCTACACCTTC
CASSQGYSENGYTF